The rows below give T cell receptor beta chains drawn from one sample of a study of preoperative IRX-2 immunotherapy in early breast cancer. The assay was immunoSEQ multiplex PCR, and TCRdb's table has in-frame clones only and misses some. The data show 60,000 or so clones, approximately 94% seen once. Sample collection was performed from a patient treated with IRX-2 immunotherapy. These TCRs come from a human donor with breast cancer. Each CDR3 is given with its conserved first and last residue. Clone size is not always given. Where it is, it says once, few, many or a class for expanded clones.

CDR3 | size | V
CASSILYFGTSGFTDTQYF | - | TRBV7-9
CASRETAAARPEQYF | once | TRBV5-1
CASSLEGGGAADIQYF | - | TRBV7-8
CASSLMSGADTEAFF | - | TRBV5-1
CASTPLWGEQYF | - | TRBV28
CASSPPQGGTETQYF | once | TRBV4-1
CASSVTLTSGSIGELFF | - | TRBV18
CASSLAGGEGTQYF | - | TRBV5-1
CASSYGGGNGYTF | - | TRBV6-5
CASSLVPNEKLFF | - | TRBV7-2
CASSPRAGASTDTQYF | - | TRBV18
CASSQDFGGSTDTQYF | - | TRBV4-3
CATSFRGSEAFF | - | TRBV15
CAWRKKGARTEAFF | - | TRBV30
CASRGPDRGYGELFF | few | TRBV7-9
CASSYSGGPDQPQHF | - | TRBV6-6
CASRPGEGRETQYF | - | TRBV5-1
CASTLRGNEQYF | - | TRBV7-2
CASSYLGAAEAFF | - | TRBV5-1
CASSVFGGGGYGYTF | - | TRBV2
CASSLTGSQETQYF | - | TRBV7-3
CASSLERAFSTDTQYF | - | TRBV5-1
CASSQSSYEQYF | - | TRBV28
CASSHRYRAGSGYTF | - | TRBV4-3
CAWSTSQNEQFF | once | TRBV30
CASSLSSLAKNIQYF | - | TRBV27
CASSYAGGANTGELFF | - | TRBV4-2
CASSPAGTGFTDTQYF | - | TRBV4-2
CAWSKGGYGKLFF | once | TRBV30
CASSLGGSLDTQYF | - | TRBV7-9
CASSNPGGPGETQYF | - | TRBV7-3
CASSSWGGKAQYF | once | TRBV6-5
CASSLWGRLGNIQYF | - | TRBV28
CASSLASGPRRETQYF | - | TRBV5-1
CASGGHPDTQYF | - | TRBV28
CASSFGGVYAGELFF | - | TRBV28